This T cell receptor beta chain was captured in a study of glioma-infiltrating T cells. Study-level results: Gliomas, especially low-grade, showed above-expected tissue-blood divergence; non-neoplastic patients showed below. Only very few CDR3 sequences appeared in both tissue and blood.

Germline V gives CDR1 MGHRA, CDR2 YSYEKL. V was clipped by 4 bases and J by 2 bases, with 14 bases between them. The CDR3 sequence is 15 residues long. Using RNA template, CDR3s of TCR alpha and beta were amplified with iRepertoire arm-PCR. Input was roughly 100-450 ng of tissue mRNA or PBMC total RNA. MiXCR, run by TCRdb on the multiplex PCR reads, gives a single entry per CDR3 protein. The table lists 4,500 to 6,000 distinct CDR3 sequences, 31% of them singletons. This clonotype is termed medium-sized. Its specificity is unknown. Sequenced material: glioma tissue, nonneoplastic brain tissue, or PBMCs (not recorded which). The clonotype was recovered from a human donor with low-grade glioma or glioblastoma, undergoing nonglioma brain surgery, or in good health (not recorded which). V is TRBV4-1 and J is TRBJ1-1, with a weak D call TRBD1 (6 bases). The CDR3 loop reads CASSPIGGGNTEAFF. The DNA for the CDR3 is TGCGCCAGCAGCCCGATTGGGGGGGGCAACACTGAAGCTTTCTTT.